This T cell receptor (beta chain) appears in the sequencing data of a study of patients and donors after allogeneic stem cell transplantation. Each CDR3 protein gets one entry after TCRdb re-called the RT-PCR reads with MiXCR. The table lists some 960,000 distinct CDR3 sequences, approximately 19% of them singletons, with about 6% in the top ten. This clonotype was detected only a few times. The sample consisted of blood, either unsorted or a sorted T cell fraction (not recorded which). The TCR originated in a human donor who was either an allogeneic HSCT recipient or a stem cell or donor lymphocyte infusion donor (not recorded which). It is not recorded whose cells these are; they may come from a transplant donor.

DNA of the CDR3: TGTGCCAGCGGTTTGACCGGTGGGCACAATGAGCAGTTCTTC. Encoded protein: CASGLTGGHNEQFF. This rearrangement joins TRBV7-3 to TRBJ2-1; D remains ambiguous. V was trimmed by 8 bases and J by 5 bases, leaving 16 bases between them. CDR3 size: 14 residues. Germline V lookup: CDR1 SGHTA, CDR2 FQGTGA.